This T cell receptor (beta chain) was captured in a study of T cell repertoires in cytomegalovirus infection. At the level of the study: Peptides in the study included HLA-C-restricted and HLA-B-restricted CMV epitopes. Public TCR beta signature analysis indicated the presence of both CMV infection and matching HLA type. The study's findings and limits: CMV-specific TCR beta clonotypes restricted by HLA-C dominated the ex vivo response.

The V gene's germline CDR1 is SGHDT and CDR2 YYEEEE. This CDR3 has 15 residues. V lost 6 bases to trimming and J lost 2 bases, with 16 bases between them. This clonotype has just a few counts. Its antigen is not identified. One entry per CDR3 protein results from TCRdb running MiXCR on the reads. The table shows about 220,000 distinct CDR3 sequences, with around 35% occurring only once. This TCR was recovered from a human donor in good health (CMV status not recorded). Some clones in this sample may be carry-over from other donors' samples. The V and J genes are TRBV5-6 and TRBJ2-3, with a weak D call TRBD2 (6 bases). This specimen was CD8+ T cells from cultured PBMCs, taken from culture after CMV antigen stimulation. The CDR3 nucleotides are TGTGCCAGCACCTCCCGGGGGATCCACACAGATACGCAGTATTTT. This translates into CASTSRGIHTDTQYF.